Listed here is a single TCR beta chain. V shed 5 bases, J shed 3 bases, and the junction held 6 bases outside the gene matches. CDR1 is LNHDA, CDR2 SQIVND, per germline (reference sequence). This CDR3 is 14 amino acids long. Authors' analysis steps: Using reference gene primer amplification, nucleated cell counts were estimated. Sequencing used immunoSEQ multiplex PCR; TCRdb keeps in-frame clones, though not all of them. From that table come the V and J calls and clone size; the DNA was used to work out D and trimming. Here the sample spans about 190,000 clones, around 80% being singletons. This specimen belongs to a study of blood T cell repertoires in COVID-19. About the research overall: Samples of COVID-19 (acute and convalescent) were obtained from the United States, Italy and Spain. Sample material is recorded as cDNA or gDNA derived from T cells, B-cell-depleted T cells, or PBMCs.

This chain connects TRBV19 to TRBJ2-7, with 8 bases aligning to TRBD1. The sample taken for sequencing was peripheral blood. The sequence was collected from a woman between 50 and 59 years old with acute or convalescent COVID-19. The CDR3 DNA is TGTGCCAGTAGTGAAGACAGGGGAAACTACGAGCAGTACTTC. It encodes CASSEDRGNYEQYF.